One and the same sample provided the 21 T cell receptor beta chains below, sequenced in a study of T cell responses to AZD1222 COVID-19 vaccine. Measured with immunoSEQ multiplex PCR; TCRdb has only the in-frame clones, and not every one. Here the sample spans about 150,000 clones, approximately 91% being singletons. The material was peripheral blood, obtained 28 days after the second AZD1222 dose. The origin of the receptors is an adult who received the AZD1222 COVID-19 vaccine.

The chain links TRBV10-1 to TRBJ1-1, with 12 bases lining up with TRBD1. The V and J ends lost 0 bases and 3 bases, in that order; junction bases with no gene match: 11. The length of the CDR3 is 19 residues. CDR1 and CDR2 (germline): WNHNN, SYGVQD (reference sequence). The CDR3 DNA is TGCGCCAGCAGTGAGTCGCCCGGGACAGGGGGCGGCGCGGACACTGAAGCTTTCTTT. It is translated as CASSESPGTGGGADTEAFF.

The chain combines TRBV11-2 with TRBJ1-1, with 7 bases that match TRBD1. The V gene end was trimmed by 2 bases and the J gene end by 0 bases; junction bases not matched to a gene: 3. The CDR3 is 15 residues long. Per germline, CDR1 SGHAT and CDR2 FQNNGV. This CDR3 is CASSLLGQMNTEAFF. The CDR3 DNA is TGTGCCAGCAGCTTATTGGGACAGATGAACACTGAAGCTTTCTTT.

In regard to this clone: At the DNA level, this CDR3 is encoded by other sequences in the same sample as well. J is TRBJ2-1 and V is TRBV7-9; 9 bases match TRBD2. Losses at the gene ends were 3 bases for V and 4 bases for J; bases not matched to a gene: 7. This CDR3 has 16 amino acids. Germline lookup yields CDR1 SEHNR and CDR2 FQNEAQ (reference sequence). The CDR3, as DNA: TGTGCCAGCAGCTTGAGCCTAGCGGGGACTTACAATGAGCAGTTCTTC. Its translation: CASSLSLAGTYNEQFF.

The chain is built from TRBV18 and TRBJ2-5; D is unresolved. V was cut by 1 base and J by 3 bases, with 12 bases left in between. Germline assignment: CDR1 KGHSH and CDR2 LQKENI. The CDR3 consists of 15 residues. The CDR3 region is CASSPRRGSEETQYF. As DNA, the CDR3 is TGTGCCAGCTCACCACGGCGTGGGTCCGAAGAGACCCAGTACTTC.

V is TRBV5-5 and J is TRBJ2-6; the match to TRBD1 covers 12 bases. CDR1 is SGHKS and CDR2 is YYEKEE in the germline V gene (reference sequence). The CDR3 is 19 amino acids. Trimming removed 4 bases from V and 0 bases from J; junction bases left unmatched: 8. The CDR3 loop is CASSPHPGQGASGANVLTF. DNA of the CDR3: TGTGCCAGCAGCCCTCACCCGGGACAGGGGGCCTCTGGGGCCAACGTCCTGACTTTC.

By sample share, this clone is medium-sized. The rearrangement uses TRBV5-4 and TRBJ1-1, with 8 bases lining up with TRBD1. The CDR3 covers 16 residues. The germline V gene encodes CDR1 SGHNT and CDR2 YYREEE (reference sequence). J gave up 1 base and V 3 bases, and 8 bases lay outside the gene matches. The CDR3 region is CASSSDRAGRNTEAFF. For the CDR3, the DNA is TGTGCCAGCAGCTCGGACAGGGCGGGGAGGAACACTGAAGCTTTCTTT.

The genes are TRBV5-1 and TRBJ2-1; maybe TRBD2 (6 bases). Germline loops: CDR1 SGHRS, CDR2 YFSETQ. Trimming stripped 5 bases from V and 6 bases from J, with 9 bases between. The CDR3 consists of 12 residues. CDR3 in amino acids: CASRDYSNEQFF. For the CDR3, the DNA is TGCGCCAGCAGGGACTACAGCAATGAGCAGTTCTTC.

On this clone itself: The sample holds other DNA sequences that translate to the same CDR3. The chain couples TRBV2 to TRBJ2-7; D may be TRBD1 (5 bases). The V gene lost 8 bases and the J gene lost 1 base, with 9 bases spanning the gap. The CDR3 extends over 12 amino acids. CDR1 SNHLY and CDR2 FYNNEI come from the germline V gene. CDR3 loop: CASSGHSYEQYF. The CDR3 nucleotides are TGTGCCAGCTCAGGACATTCCTACGAGCAGTACTTC.

There are a few counts of this clone. V gene TRBV28 combines with J gene TRBJ2-3; D perhaps matches TRBD2 (7 bases). Germline V gives CDR1 MDHEN, CDR2 SYDVKM. Trimming left V 3 bases short and J 8 bases short, with 9 bases between. This CDR3 spans 12 amino acids. CDR3 region: CASSFRGGTQYF. CDR3 in DNA: TGTGCCAGCAGTTTTAGGGGGGGTACGCAGTATTTT.

The chain links TRBV4-1 to TRBJ1-5; D not certain. Germline V CDR1 and CDR2: MGHRA, YSYEKL. CDR3 size: 19 residues. Trimming cost V 4 bases and J 0 bases, with 22 bases left between them. The CDR3 bases are TGCGCCAGCAGCCCGTCGATAATGGAAGACCTTTATAGCAATCAGCCCCAGCATTTT. It encodes CASSPSIMEDLYSNQPQHF.

In DNA form, the CDR3 reads TGTGCCAGCAGCTCCGGGACTGGAGGCGATACGCAGTATTTT. Translating gives CASSSGTGGDTQYF. The rearrangement links TRBV11-2 to TRBJ2-3, with D possibly TRBD2 on 6 matching bases. V lost 4 bases and J lost 6, with 14 bases in between. The CDR3 runs to 14 residues. CDR1 and CDR2 from the germline V gene are SGHAT and FQNNGV.

The rearrangement links TRBV13 to TRBJ1-1, with D hard to call. From germline, CDR1 is PRHDT and CDR2 FYEKMQ (reference sequence). V was pared by 5 bases and J by 8 bases, with 9 bases between. The CDR3 totals 11 residues. CDR3 nucleotide sequence: TGTGCCAGCAGCCCCCGGACCGAAGCTTTCTTT. It yields the protein CASSPRTEAFF.

This chain links TRBV27 with TRBJ2-7, with D perhaps matching TRBD1 (6 bases). V was cut by 6 bases and J by 3 bases, with 15 bases left in between. CDR1 is MNHEY and CDR2 is SMNVEV in the germline V gene (reference sequence). The CDR3 totals 14 residues. CDR3 loop: CASSPWIGGYEQYF. CDR3 DNA: TGTGCCAGCAGCCCTTGGATAGGGGGCTACGAGCAGTACTTC.

The rearrangement uses TRBV6-2 or TRBV6-3 and TRBJ2-3; weak D call: TRBD2 (5 bases). CDR3 length: 14 amino acids. Germline CDR1 reads MNHEY; CDR2 reads SVGEGT. V was pared by 4 bases and J by 4 bases, with 12 bases between. In nucleotides, the CDR3 is TGTGCCAGCAGTTCCAGAGTCGGGGCAGATACGCAGTATTTT. Translated, it gives CASSSRVGADTQYF.

CDR3 nucleotide sequence: TGTGCCAGCAGCTTGACACAACAACGAGACACTGAAGCTTTCTTT. This gives the protein CASSLTQQRDTEAFF. The rearrangement uses TRBV5-4 and TRBJ1-1; D gene unclear. V lost 1 base, J lost 3 bases, and 13 bases lay in between. The length of the CDR3 is 15 residues. CDR1 is SGHNT, CDR2 YYREEE, per germline (reference sequence).

The chain employs TRBV12-3 or TRBV12-4 and TRBJ2-3; 7 bases match TRBD1. The CDR3 contains 11 residues. V trimming: 4 bases; J trimming: 12 bases; junction bases outside the gene matches: 4. CDR3 nucleotides: TGTGCCAGCAGTTCGACAGGGTTACAGTATTTT. It translates to CASSSTGLQYF.

The V call is TRBV30, the J call TRBJ2-3; 14 positions match TRBD2. CDR3 length: 17 amino acids. CDR1 GTSNPN and CDR2 SVGIG come from the germline V gene (reference sequence). V lost 4 bases and J lost 6; bases outside the gene matches: 12. CDR3 coding DNA: TGTGCCTGGACTTACCCGAGGACTAGCGGGAGGTGGGATACGCAGTATTTT. Its protein is CAWTYPRTSGRWDTQYF.

The rearrangement joins TRBV7-9 to TRBJ1-5; D perhaps matches TRBD1 (5 bases). The length of the CDR3 is 15 residues. CDR1 is SEHNR, CDR2 FQNEAQ, per germline (reference sequence). The V and J ends lost 7 bases and 0 bases respectively, with 13 bases between them. The CDR3 nucleotides read TGTGCCAGCACCACCAGTGGGGGTAGCAATCAGCCCCAGCATTTT. This codes for CASTTSGGSNQPQHF. Full variable domain (outside the CDR3, taken from reference TRBV7-9 and TRBJ1-5): DTGVSQNPRHKITKRGQNVTFRCDPISEHNRLYWYRQTLGQGPEFLTYFQNEAQLEKSRLLSDRFSAERPKGSFSTLEIQRTEQGDSAMYLCASTTSGGSNQPQHFGDGTRLSIL.

V is TRBV19 and J is TRBJ1-1, with TRBD1 matching 7 bases. CDR3 length: 14 residues. The J segment lost 5 bases and the V segment lost 4 bases, leaving 7 bases of the junction unmatched. Germline lookup yields CDR1 LNHDA and CDR2 SQIVND (reference sequence). CDR3 sequence reads: CASSNRQGPTEAFF. CDR3 DNA sequence: TGTGCCAGTAGTAATCGACAGGGCCCGACTGAAGCTTTCTTT.

This clone was recorded a few times. This chain joins TRBV4-1 and TRBJ2-1; 10 nucleotides align to TRBD2. The CDR3 covers 18 residues. V shed 0 bases and J 3 bases; nucleotides not matched to a gene: 8. Germline V gives CDR1 MGHRA, CDR2 YSYEKL. The CDR3 reads CASSQELAGALSYNEQFF. For the CDR3, the DNA is TGCGCCAGCAGCCAAGAGCTAGCGGGGGCCCTCAGCTACAATGAGCAGTTCTTC.

J is TRBJ2-7 and V is TRBV6-1; 8 bases agree with TRBD2. V lost 5 bases and J lost 3; bases outside the gene matches: 9. CDR1 is MNHNS and CDR2 is SASEGT in the germline V gene. The CDR3 spans 15 residues. The CDR3 nucleotides are TGTGCCAGCAGTTTCCCCAGCGGGAGCCGCTACGAGCAGTACTTC. This codes for CASSFPSGSRYEQYF.